This is a list of T cell receptor beta chains from one sample in a study of T cell repertoires in cytomegalovirus infection. These receptors lack a known antigen. TCRdb called the reads again in MiXCR, with one record for every CDR3 protein. In the table there are roughly 800,000 distinct CDR3 sequences, roughly 28% of which are singletons. This specimen consisted of cultured CD8+ T cells from PBMCs, obtained from culture after CMV antigen stimulation. Receptor source: a human donor in good health (CMV status not recorded). Some clones in this sample may be carry-over from other donors' samples. CDR3s include the opening cysteine and the closing phenylalanine or tryptophan. The order of the fields is V gene, CDR3 protein.

v_gene: TRBV7-2
CDR3aa: CASSLLAGGVDEQFF

v_gene: TRBV9
CDR3aa: CASSVESDTQYF

v_gene: TRBV9
CDR3aa: CASSGGTSFTDTQYF

v_gene: TRBV11-3
CDR3aa: CASSPGRGTGHNEQFF

v_gene: TRBV6-2/TRBV6-3
CDR3aa: CASKTHRDYTF

v_gene: TRBV6-8
CDR3aa: CASSYGTLNTEAFF

v_gene: TRBV7-8
CDR3aa: CASSYRPGGGAPETQYF

v_gene: TRBV29-1
CDR3aa: CSTEQGSHTDTQYF

v_gene: TRBV7-4
CDR3aa: CASSASNGLNTEAFF

v_gene: TRBV12-3/TRBV12-4
CDR3aa: CASSLLGTGNTIYF

v_gene: TRBV27
CDR3aa: CASGFSLTANYGYTF

v_gene: TRBV11-1
CDR3aa: CASSLVGPTAETQYF

v_gene: TRBV12-3/TRBV12-4
CDR3aa: CASSLVVRSGYTF

v_gene: TRBV4-1
CDR3aa: CASSQDGYGYTF

v_gene: TRBV7-9
CDR3aa: CASSSAGTSGPYPPLYEQYF

v_gene: TRBV7-8
CDR3aa: CASSLGLPQTGELFF

v_gene: TRBV19
CDR3aa: CASGGTYLANGYTF

v_gene: TRBV7-9
CDR3aa: CASPPPSRELFF

v_gene: TRBV5-6
CDR3aa: CASSISAGGETQYF

v_gene: TRBV7-2
CDR3aa: CASSFLGGHYNEQFF

v_gene: TRBV19
CDR3aa: CASSIIGLGNTEAFF

v_gene: TRBV6-2/TRBV6-3
CDR3aa: CASSSLVEFGETQYF

v_gene: TRBV7-9
CDR3aa: CASSLGQGVPSSYNEQFF

v_gene: TRBV27
CDR3aa: CASSKGYTEAFF

v_gene: TRBV14
CDR3aa: CASSQYPDRGDGYTF

v_gene: TRBV7-9
CDR3aa: CASKVGVNTGELFF

v_gene: TRBV6-5
CDR3aa: CASSYTTLGPKPYNEQFF

v_gene: TRBV19
CDR3aa: CATSGHLPYEQYF

v_gene: TRBV20-1
CDR3aa: CSAPGLNTGELFF

v_gene: TRBV10-3
CDR3aa: CAISGTTSAGEETQYF

v_gene: TRBV12-3/TRBV12-4
CDR3aa: CASSLTGAVYNEQFF

v_gene: TRBV7-8
CDR3aa: CASSLQMGLAGSTDTQYF

v_gene: TRBV7-6
CDR3aa: CASSLGGQGFAVGQPQHF

v_gene: TRBV29-1
CDR3aa: CSVRQLNTEAFF

v_gene: TRBV6-5
CDR3aa: CASSYRTGVDGYTF

v_gene: TRBV12-3/TRBV12-4
CDR3aa: CASSPREYQETQYF

v_gene: TRBV7-4
CDR3aa: CASSPAPGGLNQPQHF

v_gene: TRBV25-1
CDR3aa: CASSGVGGDSNQPQHF

v_gene: TRBV20-1
CDR3aa: CSARGPMSSGNTIYF

v_gene: TRBV7-4
CDR3aa: CASSSSPTGPQETQYF